A single T cell receptor (beta chain) is shown here with its context. Its antigen is still unknown. The data derive from a study of shared clonotypes between healthy human individuals. Overall study context: Per-donor plates numbered three CD4 naive, three CD4 memory, two CD8 naive and one CD8 memory. Findings and caveats of the study: Only a few donors were included, so the genetic and exposure-history diversity represented was limited.

J was trimmed by 8 bases and V by 4 bases; bases with no gene match: 10. The CDR3 is made up of 14 amino acids. Germline CDR1 is SGHVS and CDR2 is FQNEAQ. Clones were read by immunoSEQ multiplex PCR, and TCRdb kept only the in-frame ones, dropping some. Found here are around 1,900,000 clones, around 93% of them singletons; the top ten hold over 1.5%. Terminally differentiated effector memory CD45RA+ cells were left out of the naive CD8 fraction, which was CD45RO-negative and positively selected for CCR7. The sequence derives from a man between 18 and 35 years old in good health. Some clones in this sample may be carry-over from other donors' samples. Sequenced material: naive CD8+ T cells from PBMCs. This chain uses TRBV7-8 with TRBJ1-2; 7 bases align to TRBD1. CDR3 coding DNA: TGTGCCAGCAGCTCAACCCGACAGGGTGGGGGCTACACCTTC. As protein: CASSSTRQGGGYTF.